This T cell receptor beta chain comes out of a study of early T cells in non-severe SARS-CoV-2 infection (dated by TCRdb to about 2021). With regard to the full study: Because TCR sequencing was done on bulk RNA from unsorted whole blood, the alpha and beta chains could not be paired.

The germline V gene provides CDR1 SGHTA and CDR2 FQGNSA. Trimming at the junction amounts to 3 bases on V and 7 bases on J, and the germline ends lie 13 bases apart. Its CDR3 holds 14 amino acids, cysteine through phenylalanine. Only the CDR3 region is kept as DNA, spanning 42 bases read in frame from base 1. This was a case-control study nested in a cohort of healthcare workers in London, UK, who had nasopharyngeal swab PCR tests and blood samples taken every week. Healthcare workers were recruited during the week of the UK lockdown, between 23 and 31 March 2020, and followed weekly for up to roughly 15 weeks. Findings and caveats that apply to the study as a whole: VDJdb matching was skewed toward anti-spike CD8 responses, so virus-specific expansions were likely underestimated and private and CD4 specificities were missed.

There are many counts of this clonotype. This receptor's antigen is unknown. Per-base quality was not reported, and no clone a single base away is much larger than it. The method behind the library was 5' RACE. The run used a NextSeq 500. To correct for sequencing error and PCR bias, the TCR library protocol tagged individual cDNA molecules with unique molecular identifiers. Both TCR alpha and beta chains were sequenced, and tight co-correlation was observed between alpha and beta sequence abundances in each sample. Per the original workflow: Decombinator V4 was used to annotate TCR sequences for V gene, J gene and CDR3. Expanded TCRs were defined as changing significantly between any two time points under a Poisson model with p below 0.0001. TCR abundances were normalised to the total number of TCRs sequenced in each sample and reported as counts per million. MAIT TCRs were defined by TRAV1-2 paired with TRAJ12, TRAJ20 or TRAJ33, and iNKT TCRs by TRAV10 paired with TRAJ18. VDJdb, accessed 1 November 2021, was searched for CMV, EBV and SARS-CoV-2 annotated TCRs, with TCRs annotated for multiple antigens excluded. TCRdb's own reprocessing of the public reads used fastp at Q25 and MiXCR and kept productive beta chains. Rows matching on CDR3 protein sequence are summarized as one entry with the most common DNA and genes. The V and J calls and clone size are TCRdb's, not the authors'. Counted in this sample were 25,000 to 30,000 distinct CDR3 sequences; around 5% of them appeared once. The top ten clonotypes cover 0.92% of the sample.

This chain joins TRBV7-2 to TRBJ2-1, with the D gene not clear enough to name. Sequencing was carried out using whole blood. The receptor comes from an adult who was a healthcare worker with PCR-confirmed SARS-CoV-2 infection or an uninfected control (not recorded which). The CDR3 reads CASSFRADSNEQFF. The DNA sequence follows: TGTGCCAGCAGCTTTCGGGCAGACTCTAATGAGCAGTTCTTC.